This is a list of T cell receptor beta chains from one sample in a study of blood T cell repertoires in COVID-19. Clones were read by immunoSEQ multiplex PCR, and TCRdb kept only the in-frame ones, dropping some. The sample holds fewer than 150,000 clones, roughly four fifths seen once. The specimen sequenced was peripheral blood. Every receptor here comes from a human donor in a cohort sampled during active COVID-19. Each CDR3 is given with its conserved first and last residue. The D gene is left open where the match is weak. Clone sizes are given selectively: once, few, many, or a class where the clone is expanded.

j_call,clone_size,v_call,d_call,cdr3_nt,cdr3_aa
TRBJ2-7,.,TRBV6-5,TRBD1,TGTGCCAGTTCCCGGTCAGGGGGTTTCTACGAGCAGTACTTC,CASSRSGGFYEQYF
TRBJ2-2,.,TRBV19,TRBD2,TGTGCCACTCAAGCGGGGGGGAACACCGGGGAGCTGTTTTTT,CATQAGGNTGELFF
TRBJ2-7,.,TRBV30,.,TGTGCCTGGACCCCCCCGGAGGTCTACGAGCAGTACTTC,CAWTPPEVYEQYF
TRBJ2-5,.,TRBV5-5,TRBD2,TGTGCCAGCAGCTTAATGAGGCGGGGGGAGACCCAGTACTTC,CASSLMRRGETQYF
TRBJ1-4,many,TRBV6-6,.,TGTGCCAGCAGGCCCCAGGGAATTAATGAAAAACTGTTTTTT,CASRPQGINEKLFF
TRBJ2-1,.,TRBV19,TRBD1,TGTGCCAGTAGTATAGGACAGGGGCAGGGGACGTGGAATGAGCAGTTCTTC,CASSIGQGQGTWNEQFF
TRBJ2-7,.,TRBV13,TRBD1,TGTGCCAGCAGCCACAGGGACAGGGCCTACGAGCAGTACTTC,CASSHRDRAYEQYF
TRBJ1-2,.,TRBV27,TRBD1,TGTGCCAGCACCCGAATCACAGGGGCAAATGGCTACACCTTC,CASTRITGANGYTF
TRBJ2-5,.,TRBV15,TRBD2,TGTGCCACCAGCCGTAAAAATAGCGGGGGTGGAGAGACCCAGTACTTC,CATSRKNSGGGETQYF
TRBJ2-7,.,TRBV7-2,.,TGTGCCAGCAGCCCCAGCGCCGAGCAGTACTTC,CASSPSAEQYF
TRBJ1-5,few,TRBV18,.,TGTGCCAGCTCAAAGTATTCAGGAACCAATCAGCCCCAGCATTTT,CASSKYSGTNQPQHF
TRBJ1-1,few,TRBV10-3,.,TGTGCCATCAGACGGGACACCATTAACACTGAAGCTTTCTTT,CAIRRDTINTEAFF
TRBJ1-6,.,TRBV5-1,.,TGCGCCAGCAGCCCCGGTTCTGGGGGCTCACCCCTCCACTTT,CASSPGSGGSPLHF
TRBJ2-7,.,TRBV15,TRBD1,TGTGCCACCGCGAGGGACAGGGACGTCTACGAGCAGTACTTC,CATARDRDVYEQYF
TRBJ2-5,.,TRBV10-3,.,TGTGCCATCAGAAGTGGGGCTAAAGAGACCCAGTACTTC,CAIRSGAKETQYF
TRBJ2-6,.,TRBV18,.,TGTGCCAGCTCACTGGACAGCTCTGGGGCCAACGTCCTGACTTTC,CASSLDSSGANVLTF
TRBJ1-1,.,TRBV6-2/TRBV6-3,TRBD1,TGTGCCAGCAGCCGCGGGACAGGTGCTGAAGCTTTCTTT,CASSRGTGAEAFF
TRBJ2-2,.,TRBV19,.,TGTGCCAGTAGACTAGCTAACCCGAACACCGGGGAGCTGTTTTTT,CASRLANPNTGELFF
TRBJ1-5,.,TRBV11-3,TRBD1,TGTGCCAGCAGCCCCGACAGGGAGTATGCCAATCAGCCCCAGCATTTT,CASSPDREYANQPQHF
TRBJ1-1,.,TRBV2,TRBD1,TGTGCCAGCACTCAGGGGGGACAGCCGACCACTGAAGCTTTCTTT,CASTQGGQPTTEAFF
TRBJ1-1,.,TRBV6-5,.,TGTGCCAGCAAAGGGAGGAATGAAGCTTTCTTT,CASKGRNEAFF
TRBJ2-7,.,TRBV30,TRBD1,TGTGCCTGGGACCCGGACAGGGCTTACGAGCAGTACTTC,CAWDPDRAYEQYF
TRBJ2-7,few,TRBV12-5,TRBD1,TGTGCTAGTGGTTTAGCGGGACAGGGTGGCGAGCAGTACTTC,CASGLAGQGGEQYF
TRBJ2-2,.,TRBV12-5,.,TGTGCTAGTGCCCTTTCCCAGGGTGGGACCGGGGAGCTGTTTTTT,CASALSQGGTGELFF
TRBJ2-1,.,TRBV4-2,TRBD2,TGTGCCAGCAGCCAAGACCAGGGACTAGCGGGGGTAGAGCAGTTCTTC,CASSQDQGLAGVEQFF
TRBJ2-2,once,TRBV14,.,TGTGCCAGCAGCCAAGTAGTCCTCGGGGAGCTGTTTTTT,CASSQVVLGELFF
TRBJ1-4,once,TRBV30,.,TGTGCCTGGAGTGTGAACAGCAATCCAACTAATGAAAAACTGTTTTTT,CAWSVNSNPTNEKLFF
TRBJ2-7,.,TRBV30,TRBD1,TGTGCCTCATCGGACAGGGTTCGCGAGCAGTACTTC,CASSDRVREQYF
TRBJ1-1,.,TRBV9,.,TGTGCCAGCAGCGTCGACAGAGACACTGAAGCTTTCTTT,CASSVDRDTEAFF
TRBJ2-3,.,TRBV11-2,.,TGTGCCAGCAGCTTATTCGGCAGGGAGGTAGATACAGATACGCAGTATTTT,CASSLFGREVDTDTQYF
TRBJ1-2,.,TRBV19,TRBD1,TGTGCCAGTAGTGCCGACAGGGGGTACTATGGCTACACCTTC,CASSADRGYYGYTF
TRBJ2-5,.,TRBV6-6,.,TGTGCCAGCAGTTATACAGGGACCCCACAAGAGACCCAGTACTTC,CASSYTGTPQETQYF
TRBJ2-7,.,TRBV7-8,.,TGTGCCAGCAGCTTCGGGGGTAGCTCCTACGAGCAGTACTTC,CASSFGGSSYEQYF
TRBJ1-1,.,TRBV6-5,.,TGTGCCAGCATAAAAACAGGGAAAGCTTTCTTT,CASIKTGKAFF
TRBJ1-2,.,TRBV3-1/TRBV3-2,TRBD1,TGTGCCAGCAGCCATGCCGGGACAGGGAATTTAGCTAACTATGGCTACACCTTC,CASSHAGTGNLANYGYTF
TRBJ1-1,.,TRBV29-1,TRBD1,TGCAGCGTTCCCGGACAGGGGGCTGGGTGGATGAACACTGAAGCTTTCTTT,CSVPGQGAGWMNTEAFF
TRBJ2-1,once,TRBV15,.,TGTGCCACCAGCAGAGATGGAGGGGGGGGCTCCTACAATGAGCAGTTCTTC,CATSRDGGGGSYNEQFF
TRBJ1-6,few,TRBV7-9,TRBD1,TGTGCCAGCAGCGATGGACAGGGACTTAATTCACCCCTCCACTTT,CASSDGQGLNSPLHF
TRBJ1-3,.,TRBV20-1,.,TGCAGTGCTAGAGTAGACACCATATATTTT,CSARVDTIYF
TRBJ1-1,.,TRBV3-1/TRBV3-2,.,TGTGCCAGCAGCCAAGATCTGGGCAGGGCTGAAGCTTTCTTT,CASSQDLGRAEAFF
TRBJ2-7,.,TRBV3-1/TRBV3-2,TRBD1,TGTGCCAGCAGCCAAGTGGACAGGTCCGAGCAGTACTTC,CASSQVDRSEQYF
TRBJ2-1,.,TRBV11-2,.,TGTGCCAGCAGCTTAGTTTACTCCTACAATGAGCAGTTCTTC,CASSLVYSYNEQFF
TRBJ1-1,.,TRBV7-8,.,TGTGCCAGCAGCTTAGGAGTGGGCCAGGGGAGTGGGGGCACTGAAGCTTTCTTT,CASSLGVGQGSGGTEAFF
TRBJ2-3,.,TRBV19,TRBD2,TGTGCCAGTAGCCCTCGTCCTAGCGGGCCTAGCACAGATACGCAGTATTTT,CASSPRPSGPSTDTQYF
TRBJ2-5,.,TRBV7-3,TRBD2,TGTGCCAGCAGCTCAACCGGGACTAGCGGAGAGACCCAGTACTTC,CASSSTGTSGETQYF
TRBJ2-2,.,TRBV5-1,.,TGCGCCAGCAGCTCGGACAGACCGAACACCGGGGAGCTGTTTTTT,CASSSDRPNTGELFF
TRBJ2-7,.,TRBV27,TRBD1,TGTGCCAGCAGTCTCAGGGGGCAATGGGACGAGCAGTACTTC,CASSLRGQWDEQYF
TRBJ1-5,.,TRBV30,.,TGTGCCTGGAGTGTTCAGGGACTGGAGCCCCAGCATTTT,CAWSVQGLEPQHF
TRBJ2-1,few,TRBV19,TRBD2,TGTGCCAGTACGAACTCTGCGGGCTATCGGGGGGGGGCGGATGAGCAGTTCTTC,CASTNSAGYRGGADEQFF
TRBJ1-1,.,TRBV6-4,.,TGTGCCATTTCACAGGGAATGAACACTGAAGCTTTCTTT,CAISQGMNTEAFF
TRBJ1-6,few,TRBV6-6,TRBD1,TGTGCCACACGGGACAGAGATAATTCACCCCTCCACTTT,CATRDRDNSPLHF
TRBJ1-1,.,TRBV23-1,.,TGCGCCTCACCGGGAGGGGACCCAAACCTGAACACTGAAGCTTTCTTT,CASPGGDPNLNTEAFF
TRBJ1-2,.,TRBV5-1,.,TGCGCCAGCAGCCCCACAGCTCTCTATGGCTACACCTTC,CASSPTALYGYTF